This is a list of T cell receptor beta chains from one sample in a study of Graves' ophthalmopathy and Graves' hyperthyroidism. TCRdb used MiXCR to reprocess the multiplex PCR reads, holding one entry per CDR3 protein. The sample carries 300,000 to 500,000 distinct CDR3 sequences, 15% recorded once. The sequenced sample consisted of peripheral blood. The source is a woman aged 18-29 years with stable Graves' hyperthyroidism. CDR3s include the opening cysteine and the closing phenylalanine or tryptophan. D genes are given only for firm matches. Clone sizes are given selectively: once, few, many, or a class where the clone is expanded.

DNA	CDR3	size	V	D	J
TGTGCCAGCAGCTTATTTCCTCTAGCGGGTACAGACTACGAGCAGTACTTC	CASSLFPLAGTDYEQYF	few	TRBV11-1	TRBD2	TRBJ2-7
TGTGCCAGCAGCTCGACTTCTGGAAACACCATATATTTT	CASSSTSGNTIYF	many	TRBV7-2	.	TRBJ1-3
TGCAGCGTCGGGGGGGGACAGGGCTATGGCTACACCTTC	CSVGGGQGYGYTF	.	TRBV29-1	TRBD1	TRBJ1-2
TGTGCCAGTAGGGTTCGGGGCGACTCTGGAAACACCATATATTTT	CASRVRGDSGNTIYF	many	TRBV19	.	TRBJ1-3
TGTGCCAGCAGTGATAACAGGGGTAATGAAGCTTTCTTT	CASSDNRGNEAFF	.	TRBV12-3/TRBV12-4	TRBD1	TRBJ1-1
TGTGCCAGCAGCACCTGGGAAACCCATTACGAGCAGTACTTC	CASSTWETHYEQYF	many	TRBV3-1	.	TRBJ2-7
TGTGCCAGCAGTGAAGGCGGGGATGAGGGCCAGCCCCAGCATTTT	CASSEGGDEGQPQHF	many	TRBV25-1	.	TRBJ1-5
TGCAGTGCTAGCCACGGACTAGCGGGAGAGGGGGAGCTGTTTTTT	CSASHGLAGEGELFF	many	TRBV20-1	TRBD2	TRBJ2-2
TGTGCCAGCGTCGGGTACTCTGGAAACACCATATATTTT	CASVGYSGNTIYF	many	TRBV19	.	TRBJ1-3
TGTGCCAGCAGGGTGGGGGTTGGGAGCAATCAGCCCCAGCATTTT	CASRVGVGSNQPQHF	once	TRBV27	.	TRBJ1-5
TGTGCCTGGAGTGTAGTCCTCCTTGGCACTGAAGCTTTCTTT	CAWSVVLLGTEAFF	once	TRBV30	.	TRBJ1-1
TGTGCCACCAGTGATGGGCCGGCGGAGACCCAGTACTTC	CATSDGPAETQYF	many	TRBV24-1	.	TRBJ2-5
TGCAGCGTTGCCTTGAACACCGAAGCTTTCTTT	CSVALNTEAFF	.	TRBV29-1	.	TRBJ1-1
TGTGCCAGTAGTAACGTGGGGGGGACTGAAGCTTTCTTT	CASSNVGGTEAFF	many	TRBV19	.	TRBJ1-1
TGTGCCAGCAGCGGAAGCCGGGACATTTCCTCAAACTATGGCTACACCTTC	CASSGSRDISSNYGYTF	many	TRBV9	.	TRBJ1-2
TGTGCCAGTAGTTCGACAGGGCGAGGCTACGAGCAGTACTTC	CASSSTGRGYEQYF	few	TRBV19	TRBD1	TRBJ2-7
TGTGCCATCAGTCCTCCTGGTATGTTGCAGGACAGGGCCGGAGGCTACACCTTC	CAISPPGMLQDRAGGYTF	many	TRBV10-3	TRBD1	TRBJ1-2
TGTGCCATCTACCGCCCGTGGGGCACTGAAGCTTTCTTT	CAIYRPWGTEAFF	few	TRBV12-3/TRBV12-4	.	TRBJ1-1
TGTGCCAGCAGCGTAGGGGGACAGGCTAACTATGGCTACACCTTC	CASSVGGQANYGYTF	many	TRBV9	TRBD1	TRBJ1-2
TGTGCCAGCAGCACACCTACCAAAGAAGCGCTATTCACCGGGGAGCTGTTTTTT	CASSTPTKEALFTGELFF	few	TRBV11-2	.	TRBJ2-2
TGTGCCAGCAGCCACTGGAGGGGCCGAAAGGAGTATCGACTCTATGGCTACACCTTC	CASSHWRGRKEYRLYGYTF	many	TRBV6-4	.	TRBJ1-2
TGCAGTGCTAGGGGACAGGGAACCTACGAGCAGTACTTC	CSARGQGTYEQYF	many	TRBV20-1	TRBD1	TRBJ2-7
TGTGCCAGCAGGGGGGTCATGAGGTACGATCAGTACTTC	CASRGVMRYDQYF	.	TRBV12-3/TRBV12-4	.	TRBJ2-7
TGTGCCAGCAGCGGACAGGTCGCTGGAAACACCATATATTTT	CASSGQVAGNTIYF	few	TRBV2	TRBD1	TRBJ1-3
TGTGCCAGCAGCCAAGATCGGGCAGGGGCTGACTATGGCTACACCTTC	CASSQDRAGADYGYTF	.	TRBV4-2	.	TRBJ1-2
TGCGCCAGCAGCCAAACGTTCGCCAAAAACATTCAGTACTTC	CASSQTFAKNIQYF	many	TRBV4-1	.	TRBJ2-4
TGTGCCAGCAGGTCACTAGCGGGGGGTCATCAAGAGACCCAGTACTTC	CASRSLAGGHQETQYF	many	TRBV28	TRBD2	TRBJ2-5
TGCGCCAGCAGCTTGGGCCCCGGTGATCTAGCCAAAAACATTAAGTACTTC	CASSLGPGDLAKNIKYF	few	TRBV5-1	.	TRBJ2-4
TGTGCCAGCTCACCAGTCGCAATACCTGGAAACACCATATATTTT	CASSPVAIPGNTIYF	.	TRBV18	.	TRBJ1-3
TGTGCCAGCAGCCAAGCAGGGGGAAGGTATGGCTACACCTTC	CASSQAGGRYGYTF	many	TRBV3-1	TRBD1	TRBJ1-2
TGTGCCAGCGGACCCGGGACAGGGGGCTGGAAGGAGACCCAGTACTTC	CASGPGTGGWKETQYF	.	TRBV2	TRBD1	TRBJ2-5